This T cell receptor beta chain was observed in a study of blood T cell repertoires in COVID-19. Allocation to cohorts depended on clinical history reported by the participants. Donors in Cohort 3 who had recovered were those with two negative PCRs, healthcare professional clearance, or resolution of their symptoms. The data were produced by immunoSEQ multiplex PCR, yet TCRdb's version contains in-frame clones alone and is incomplete. Of around 260,000 clones listed, around 90% were seen once; the top ten hold roughly 1.1%. This CDR3 contains 18 residues. Germline V gives CDR1 LNHNV, CDR2 YYDKDF (reference sequence). J was trimmed by 4 bases and V by 0 bases; bases with no gene match: 10.

The chain carries TRBV15 and TRBJ2-1; 9 positions agree with TRBD2. Input material: PBMCs or T cells enriched from blood (not recorded which). The receptor comes from a woman under 40 who had recovered from COVID-19. CDR3 in DNA: TGTGCCACCAGCAGAGATCTTTTAAGCGGGAGGTCTTACAATGAGCAGTTCTTC. Its translation: CATSRDLLSGRSYNEQFF.